A single T cell receptor (beta chain) is shown here with its context. Its antigen is as yet unknown. The sample originates from a study of cytotoxic CD8 clonotypes in ibrutinib-treated CLL. Study-level background: Included were approximately ten relapsed/refractory and about 15 treatment-naive patients, of whom approximately 17 were IGHV unmutated. Mean yields were roughly 250,000 productive templates and 94,082 productive rearrangements per sample. Notes on the study in general: Against age-matched healthy donors, baseline clonality ran higher and tracked circulating CD8+ T-cell counts.

Trimming cost V 5 bases and J 0 bases, with 16 bases left between them. Germline V gene data show CDR1 as SGHNT and CDR2 as YYREEE (reference sequence). The CDR3 is 16 amino acids. Clones were sequenced by immunoSEQ multiplex PCR, and TCRdb holds only the in-frame ones, with some missing. The sample lists 300,000 to 350,000 clones, more than 65% occurring once. The sample in question was PBMCs, obtained before ibrutinib treatment. The V call is TRBV5-4, the J call TRBJ2-3; D ambiguous. The clonotype was recovered from a human donor with chronic lymphocytic leukemia. The CDR3 spells CASRPGGLGSTDTQYF. CDR3 in DNA: TGTGCCAGCAGACCTGGTGGGCTGGGTAGCACAGATACGCAGTATTTT.